What follows describes a single T cell receptor (beta chain). The antigen remains undetermined. A multiplex PCR was run with 60 Vbeta primers and 13 Jbeta primers. TCRdb's copy holds only in-frame clones and misses some; the assay was immunoSEQ multiplex PCR. In the table there are under 250,000 clones, approximately 83% of which are singletons. This entry comes from a study of cytomegalovirus exposure and HLA in healthy donors. Study overall: The early release's HLA-typed donors yielded about 85 million unique TCRs. The study's findings and limits: The Asian-associated ancestry cluster reportedly had fewer N-insertions than the approximately 670-donor mean in a later analysis. A previous analysis found most TCR beta V segments productive roughly 87% or roughly 30% of the time.

Sequencing was done on a sample of PBMCs. The clonotype was recovered from a woman aged 45-59 years in good health and CMV-seropositive.

CDR3 protein: CASSLPGVQYF. The CDR3 DNA reads as TGTGCCAGCAGTTTACCCGGGGTCCAGTACTTC. The gene calls are TRBV28 and TRBJ2-7, with a possible D match to TRBD2 (5 bases). Germline values: CDR1 MDHEN, CDR2 SYDVKM. With 2 bases removed from V and 10 bases from J, the gap between germline ends came to 9 bases. This CDR3 has 11 residues.